This TCR beta chain originates from a study of shared clonotypes between healthy human individuals. Background on the study: The donor pool was made up of a couple of women and a few men aged 18 to 49. Study conclusions and caveats: Among non-shared clonotypes, generation probabilities were lower than among those shared by all four donors.

Under the authors' procedure: Filtering differed, since immunoSEQ gave only junction sequences and no quality scores. Only in-frame clones appear in the TCRdb table, and some are missing; sequencing was by immunoSEQ multiplex PCR. The V and J calls and clone size were taken over from that table, and D and trimming were inferred from the DNA. The table lists under 2,000,000 clones, about 94% of them singletons. To note about this clone: Its specificity is unknown.

CD45RO-negative, CCR7-selected cells formed the naive CD8 fraction, which excluded terminally differentiated effector memory CD45RA+ cells. Germline values: CDR1 SGHDN, CDR2 FVKESK. This CDR3 spans 16 amino acids. Trimming pared 5 bases from V and 3 bases from J, leaving 18 bases between. Material for sequencing was naive CD8+ T cells sorted from blood. The receptor was isolated from a man younger than 35 in good health. This chain joins TRBV14 and TRBJ2-3; possible D gene TRBD2, 5 bases. In DNA form, the CDR3 reads TGTGCCAGCAGCAACCCGGGGATCAGTCGGACAGATACGCAGTATTTT. Its translation: CASSNPGISRTDTQYF.